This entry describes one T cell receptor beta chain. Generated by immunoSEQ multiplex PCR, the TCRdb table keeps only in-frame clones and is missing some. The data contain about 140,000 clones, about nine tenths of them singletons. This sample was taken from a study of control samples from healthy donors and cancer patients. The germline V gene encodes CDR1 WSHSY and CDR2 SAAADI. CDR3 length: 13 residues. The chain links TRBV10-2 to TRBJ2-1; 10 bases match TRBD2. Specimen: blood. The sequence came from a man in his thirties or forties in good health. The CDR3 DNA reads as TGCGGCGTGAGCGGGAGGGGGAACAATGAGCAGTTCTTC. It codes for CGVSGRGNNEQFF.